These T cell receptor beta chains were read from a single sample in a study of cytomegalovirus exposure and HLA in healthy donors. Repertoires were generated with immunoSEQ multiplex PCR, while TCRdb's copy carries only in-frame clones and drops some. This sample has fewer than 130,000 clones, with roughly 89% found just once. Sample: PBMCs. The receptors stem from a young woman in good health and CMV-seronegative. The CDR3 runs from the conserved cysteine through the conserved F or W. D genes are given only for firm matches. Clone size is stated in some rows and not others, as once, few, many or a class when expanded.

j_gene,d_gene,abundance,v_gene,CDR3nt,CDR3aa
TRBJ1-2,-,-,TRBV28,TGTGCCAGCAGTATCTCCGGGGGGCGAATGGATGGCTACACCTTC,CASSISGGRMDGYTF
TRBJ2-2,TRBD2,-,TRBV7-2,TGTGCCAGCAGCGTACAAGCGGGAGTCGGCACCGGGGAGCTGTTTTTT,CASSVQAGVGTGELFF
TRBJ1-4,-,-,TRBV4-1,TGCGCCAGCAGCCAAGCGTATGAAAAACTGTTTTTT,CASSQAYEKLFF
TRBJ2-5,-,-,TRBV29-1,TGCAGCGTTCGTCCCAGGGAAGAGACCCAGTACTTC,CSVRPREETQYF
TRBJ1-1,-,few,TRBV7-2,TGTGCCAGCAGCTTAGATGAGGGAGGGAACACTGAAGCTTTCTTT,CASSLDEGGNTEAFF
TRBJ2-1,TRBD2,-,TRBV7-9,TGTGCCAGCAGCTCTAAGGGACTAGCGGGGGAATCCTACAATGAGCAGTTCTTC,CASSSKGLAGESYNEQFF
TRBJ2-7,-,-,TRBV29-1,TGCAGCGTGTCCCAGGTAACCTACGAGCAGTACTTC,CSVSQVTYEQYF
TRBJ2-7,-,-,TRBV27,TGTGCCAGCAGCTTTCAGGCAGCCGCCTCCTACGAGCAGTACTTC,CASSFQAAASYEQYF
TRBJ2-7,TRBD1,few,TRBV5-1,TGCGCCAGCAGCTTCATGGACAGGGGGTACGAGCAGTACTTC,CASSFMDRGYEQYF
TRBJ1-1,-,-,TRBV4-3,TGCGCCAGCAGCCAACTTAACGGCCTACAGTGGATGAACACTGAAGCTTTCTTT,CASSQLNGLQWMNTEAFF
TRBJ2-1,-,-,TRBV7-3,TGTGCCAGCAGCTTCGGAGGGCCGGGTTCCTACAATGAGCAGTTCTTC,CASSFGGPGSYNEQFF
TRBJ1-5,TRBD1,once,TRBV6-5,TGTGCCAGCAGCGAACACAGGGGGTGGAATCAGCCCCAGCATTTT,CASSEHRGWNQPQHF
TRBJ1-1,-,-,TRBV25-1,TGTGCCAGCAGTGAAAACGAAGAGGAAACTGAAGCTTTCTTT,CASSENEEETEAFF
TRBJ2-3,-,-,TRBV7-9,TGTGCCAGCAGCCTAAGGCAGGGGGGAAGAGATACGCAGTATTTT,CASSLRQGGRDTQYF
TRBJ1-1,-,-,TRBV28,TGTGCCAGCAGTCTCCCGACAGACACTGAAGCTTTCTTT,CASSLPTDTEAFF
TRBJ2-5,TRBD2,-,TRBV11-1,TGTGCCAGCAGCCAGACTAGCGGGAGTCAAGAGACCCAGTACTTC,CASSQTSGSQETQYF
TRBJ2-7,-,-,TRBV6-1,TGTGCCAGCAGTGTTACCTACGAGCAGTACTTC,CASSVTYEQYF
TRBJ2-1,-,-,TRBV19,TGTGCCAGTAGTCTAGGTCTGAGTGAGCAGTTCTTC,CASSLGLSEQFF
TRBJ2-7,-,-,TRBV6-1,TGTGCCAGCAGTGAATCCGTCTACGAGCAGTACTTC,CASSESVYEQYF
TRBJ2-3,TRBD2,-,TRBV10-2,TGCGCCAGCAGTGGGAGACTAGCGGGTTCCGGCACAGATACGCAGTATTTT,CASSGRLAGSGTDTQYF
TRBJ2-7,-,-,TRBV7-2,TGTGCCAGCAGCCCTGTCTCCTACGAGCAGTACTTC,CASSPVSYEQYF
TRBJ1-1,TRBD1,once,TRBV23-1,TGCGCCAGCAGTCACCCGGACTGGGACAGGGGAAGGACTGAAGCTTTCTTT,CASSHPDWDRGRTEAFF
TRBJ1-1,-,-,TRBV18,TGTGCCAGCTCGCTAAGTCCCGTCTTGGCTGAAGCTTTCTTT,CASSLSPVLAEAFF
TRBJ2-7,-,-,TRBV9,TGTGCCAGCAGCGCTCCGGGACAAAGCTCCTACGAGCAGTACTTC,CASSAPGQSSYEQYF
TRBJ2-7,TRBD2,-,TRBV5-4,TGTGCCAGCAGCAGCTCGACTAGCGGGCTTGAGCAGTACTTC,CASSSSTSGLEQYF
TRBJ1-5,-,-,TRBV19,TGTGCCAGTAGTAGAGGTCAGCCCCAGCATTTT,CASSRGQPQHF
TRBJ2-3,-,-,TRBV6-4,TGTGCCAGCAGGGCTACAGGGTATGGCACAGATACGCAGTATTTT,CASRATGYGTDTQYF
TRBJ2-7,TRBD2,few,TRBV19,TGTGCCAGTTCCATAGCGGGAGGGATCTACGAGCAGTACTTC,CASSIAGGIYEQYF
TRBJ1-4,-,few,TRBV6-1,TGTGCCAGCAGTGAAAGCGGGGAGAATGAAAAACTGTTTTTT,CASSESGENEKLFF
TRBJ2-1,-,-,TRBV4-2,TGTGCCAGCAGCCAAGATAGCTACAATGAGCAGTTCTTC,CASSQDSYNEQFF
TRBJ2-7,-,-,TRBV7-3,TGTGCCAGCAGCTTAACCCCAGTGGGTAACAGGGCCTCCTACGAGCAGTACTTC,CASSLTPVGNRASYEQYF
TRBJ1-3,TRBD1,-,TRBV10-1,TGCGCCAGCAGAACAGGGGGTGGAAACACCATATATTTT,CASRTGGGNTIYF
TRBJ2-2,TRBD2,-,TRBV4-2,TGTGCCAGCAGCCAAGGCGCCGGGGGGGGACCCGGGGAGCTGTTTTTT,CASSQGAGGGPGELFF
TRBJ1-3,TRBD1,-,TRBV28,TGTGCCAGCAGCCCTCCCGACAGGGCGGACACCATATATTTT,CASSPPDRADTIYF
TRBJ1-1,TRBD1,once,TRBV19,TGTGCCAGTATACTCAGGACAGGACTGAACACTGAAGCTTTCTTT,CASILRTGLNTEAFF
TRBJ2-1,-,-,TRBV28,TGTGCCAGCGTCCAAGGACAGTCCTACAATGAGCAGTTCTTC,CASVQGQSYNEQFF
TRBJ2-1,-,-,TRBV28,TGTGCCAGCAGTTCCCCCCACCGGGACGGCGGGGATGAGCAGTTCTTC,CASSSPHRDGGDEQFF
TRBJ1-3,-,once,TRBV6-1,TGTGCCAGCACGCTTAGCTCTGGAAACACCATATATTTT,CASTLSSGNTIYF
TRBJ2-3,-,-,TRBV19,TGTGCCAGTGCCAGTCAGTACACAGATACGCAGTATTTT,CASASQYTDTQYF
TRBJ1-2,-,-,TRBV19,TGTGCCAGTAGTATCGACAGGACGAGCTGGGATGGCTACACCTTC,CASSIDRTSWDGYTF
TRBJ1-1,TRBD1,-,TRBV5-4,TGTGCCAGCAGTTCCCGGACAGGGGGGAACACTGAAGCTTTCTTT,CASSSRTGGNTEAFF
TRBJ1-4,-,-,TRBV5-6,TGTGCCAGCAGCCTCGGACTTACAGCAACTAATGAAAAACTGTTTTTT,CASSLGLTATNEKLFF
TRBJ2-7,TRBD2,-,TRBV15,TGTGCCACCAGCAGCACTTGGACTAGCGGCCCGGGCGAGCAGTACTTC,CATSSTWTSGPGEQYF
TRBJ2-3,-,once,TRBV18,TGTGCCAGCTCACCACAACAAGATACGCAGTATTTT,CASSPQQDTQYF
TRBJ2-5,TRBD1,-,TRBV5-1,TGCGCCAGCAGTTCGGGACAGGGTATAGAGACCCAGTACTTC,CASSSGQGIETQYF
TRBJ1-2,TRBD1,-,TRBV6-6,TGTGCCAGCACTCAACTTAGACAGGGTTTCGGCGGCTACACCTTC,CASTQLRQGFGGYTF